This T cell receptor beta chain was sequenced in a study of blood T cells in healthy people across ages. Overall study results and limits: Since the PBMCs were unsorted, naive and antigen-experienced cells could not be conclusively compared. From one million sequenced T cells, diversity estimates were lower bounds. A roughly linear age-dependent decrease characterized TCR beta diversity per million T cells.

CDR1 is DFQATT and CDR2 is SNEGSKA in the germline V gene (reference sequence). V lost 0 bases, J lost 4 bases, and 16 bases lay in between. This CDR3 is built from 16 residues. Primed by a sample-barcoded 5' primer and a J-beta primer mix, a second PCR proceeded for roughly 6 to 12 cycles. TCRdb used MiXCR to reprocess the 5' RACE reads, holding one entry per CDR3 protein. This table holds nearly 800,000 distinct CDR3 sequences, roughly three fifths found once. The people who gave samples were healthy Caucasians from Russia, aged roughly 6 to 100. A remark on this clonotype: Antigen: not known.

The specimen was blood. The sequence came from a man aged 35 to 55 in good health. The rearrangement links TRBV20-1 to TRBJ2-1; D might be TRBD1 or TRBD2, each matching 6 bases. The CDR3 loop is CSARDGGTPSYNEQFF. The CDR3 nucleotides read TGCAGTGCTAGAGATGGAGGGACACCTTCATACAATGAGCAGTTCTTC.